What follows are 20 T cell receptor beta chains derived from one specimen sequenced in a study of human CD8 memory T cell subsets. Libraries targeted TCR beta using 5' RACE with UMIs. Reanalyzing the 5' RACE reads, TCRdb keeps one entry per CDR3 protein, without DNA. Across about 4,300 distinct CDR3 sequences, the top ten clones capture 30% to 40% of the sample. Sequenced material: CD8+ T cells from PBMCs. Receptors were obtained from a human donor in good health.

The CDR3 protein is CSAEVGGSSYEQYF. The chain is built from TRBV20-1 and TRBJ2-7; TCRdb reports TRBD1, a call that lacks DNA to check it against. The CDR3 length is 14 residues. The germline gives CDR1 DFQATT, CDR2 SNEGSKA (reference sequence).

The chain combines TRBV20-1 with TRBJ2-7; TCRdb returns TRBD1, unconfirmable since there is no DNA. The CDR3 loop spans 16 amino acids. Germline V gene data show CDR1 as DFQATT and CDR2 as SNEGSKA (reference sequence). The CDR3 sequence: CSARDISGIMGLEQYF.

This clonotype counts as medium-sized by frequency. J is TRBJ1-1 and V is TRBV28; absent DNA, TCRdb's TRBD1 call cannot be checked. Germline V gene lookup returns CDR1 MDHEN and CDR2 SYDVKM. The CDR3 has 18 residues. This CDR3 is CASSSLRASDKTGTEAFF.

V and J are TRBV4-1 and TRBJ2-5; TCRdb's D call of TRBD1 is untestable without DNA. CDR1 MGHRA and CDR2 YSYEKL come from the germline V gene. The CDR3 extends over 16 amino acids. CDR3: CASSPQIGQEQETQYF.

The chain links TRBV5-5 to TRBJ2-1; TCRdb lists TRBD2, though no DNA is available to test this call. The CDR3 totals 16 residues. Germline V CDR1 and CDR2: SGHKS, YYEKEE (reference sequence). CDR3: CASSPWTSDSYNEQFF.

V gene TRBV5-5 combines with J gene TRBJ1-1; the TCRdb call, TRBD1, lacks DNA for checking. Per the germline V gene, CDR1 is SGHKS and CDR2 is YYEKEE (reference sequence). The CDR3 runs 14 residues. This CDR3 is CASSFGSGPTEAFF.

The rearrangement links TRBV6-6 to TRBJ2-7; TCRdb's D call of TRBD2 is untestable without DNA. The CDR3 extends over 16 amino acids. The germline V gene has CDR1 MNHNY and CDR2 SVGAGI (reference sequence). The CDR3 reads CASSPLIGTSENEQYF.

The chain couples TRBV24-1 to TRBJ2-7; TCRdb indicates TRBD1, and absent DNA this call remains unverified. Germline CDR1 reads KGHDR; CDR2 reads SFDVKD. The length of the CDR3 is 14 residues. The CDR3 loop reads CATSDQNRAYEQYF.

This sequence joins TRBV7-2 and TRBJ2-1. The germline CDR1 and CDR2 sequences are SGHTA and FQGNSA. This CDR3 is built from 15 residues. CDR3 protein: CASSETSEIYNEQFF.

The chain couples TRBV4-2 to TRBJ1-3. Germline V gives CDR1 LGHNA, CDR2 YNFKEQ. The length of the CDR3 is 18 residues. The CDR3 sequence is CASSPRQQGPYSGNTIYF.

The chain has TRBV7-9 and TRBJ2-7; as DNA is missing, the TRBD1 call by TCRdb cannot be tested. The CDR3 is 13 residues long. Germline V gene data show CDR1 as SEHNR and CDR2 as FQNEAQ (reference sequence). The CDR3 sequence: CASRPNNRGEQYF.

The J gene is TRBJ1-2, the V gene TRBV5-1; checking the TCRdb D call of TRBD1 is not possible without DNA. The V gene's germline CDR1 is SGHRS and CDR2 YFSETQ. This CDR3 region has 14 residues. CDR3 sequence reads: CASSLDGTGDGYTF.

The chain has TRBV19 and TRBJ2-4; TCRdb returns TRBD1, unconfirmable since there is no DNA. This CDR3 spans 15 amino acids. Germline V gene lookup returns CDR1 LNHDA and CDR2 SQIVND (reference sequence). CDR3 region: CASSIVGGAKNIQYF.

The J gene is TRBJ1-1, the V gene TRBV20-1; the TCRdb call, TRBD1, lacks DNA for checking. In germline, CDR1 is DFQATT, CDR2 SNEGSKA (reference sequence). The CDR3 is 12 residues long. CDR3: CSAIRGSTEAFF.

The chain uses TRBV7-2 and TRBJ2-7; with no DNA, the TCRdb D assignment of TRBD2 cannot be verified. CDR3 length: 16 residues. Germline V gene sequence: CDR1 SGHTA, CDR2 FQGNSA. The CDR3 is CASSLGRGLAGLEQYF.

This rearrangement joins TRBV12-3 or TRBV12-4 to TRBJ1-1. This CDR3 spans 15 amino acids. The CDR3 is CASSTGWGPNTEAFF.

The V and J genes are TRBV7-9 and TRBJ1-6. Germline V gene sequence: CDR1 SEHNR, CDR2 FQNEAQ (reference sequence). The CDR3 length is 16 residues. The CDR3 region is CASSFAPEGRSSPLHF.

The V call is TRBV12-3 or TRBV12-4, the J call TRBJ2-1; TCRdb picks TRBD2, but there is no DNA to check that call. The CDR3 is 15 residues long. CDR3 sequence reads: CASSPAGGPYNEQFF.

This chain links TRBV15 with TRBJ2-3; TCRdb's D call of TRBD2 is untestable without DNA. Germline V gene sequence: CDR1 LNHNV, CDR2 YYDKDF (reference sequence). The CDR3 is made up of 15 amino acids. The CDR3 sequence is CATSSPTSGSDTQYF.

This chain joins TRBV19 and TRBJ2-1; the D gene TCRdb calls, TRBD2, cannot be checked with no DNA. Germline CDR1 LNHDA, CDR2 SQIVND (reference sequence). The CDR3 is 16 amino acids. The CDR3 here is CASSTPASGAYNEQFF.